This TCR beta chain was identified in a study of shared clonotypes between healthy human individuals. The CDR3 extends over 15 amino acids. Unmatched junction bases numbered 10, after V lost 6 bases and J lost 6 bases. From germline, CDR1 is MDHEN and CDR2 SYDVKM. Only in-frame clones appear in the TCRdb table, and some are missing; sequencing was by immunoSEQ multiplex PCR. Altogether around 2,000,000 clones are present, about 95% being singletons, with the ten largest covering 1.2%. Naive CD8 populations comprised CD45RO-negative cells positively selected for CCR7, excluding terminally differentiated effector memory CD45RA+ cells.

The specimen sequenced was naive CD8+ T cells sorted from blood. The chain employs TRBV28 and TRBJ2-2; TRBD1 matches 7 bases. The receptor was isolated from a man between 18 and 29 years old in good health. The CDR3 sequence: CASRYQSQGAGELFF. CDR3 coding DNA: TGTGCCAGCAGATATCAATCCCAGGGGGCCGGGGAGCTGTTTTTT.